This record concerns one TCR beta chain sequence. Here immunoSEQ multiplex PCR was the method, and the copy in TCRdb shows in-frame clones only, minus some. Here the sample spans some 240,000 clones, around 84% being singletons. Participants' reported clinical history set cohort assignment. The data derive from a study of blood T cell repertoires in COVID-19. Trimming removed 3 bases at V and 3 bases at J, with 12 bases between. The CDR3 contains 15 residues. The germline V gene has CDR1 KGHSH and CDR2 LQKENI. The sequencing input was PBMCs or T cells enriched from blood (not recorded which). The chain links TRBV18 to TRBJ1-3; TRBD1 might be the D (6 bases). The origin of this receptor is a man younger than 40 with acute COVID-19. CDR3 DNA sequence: TGTGCCAGCTCACCCCAGGGGTCTCTTGGAAACACCATATATTTT. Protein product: CASSPQGSLGNTIYF.